The following is a TCR beta chain sequence with its context. No antigen is known for it. Within one base of it there is no much larger clone, and no base qualities were kept. Reading the germline V gene (reference sequence) gives CDR1 WNHNN and CDR2 SYGVQD. The CDR3 runs 14 amino acids, cysteine and phenylalanine included. Just the 42-base CDR3 DNA is kept, in frame starting at base 1. V is shortened by 2 bases, J by 7 bases, and the region joining them spans 14 bases. Receptors were amplified or captured by 5' RACE. These reads were obtained on a NextSeq 500. Unique molecular identifiers were attached to individual cDNA molecules in the TCR library protocol so that sequencing error and PCR bias could be corrected. Both TCR alpha and beta chains were sequenced, and tight co-correlation was observed between alpha and beta sequence abundances in each sample. Concerning the study's data processing: Decombinator V4 was used to annotate TCR sequences for V gene, J gene and CDR3. Expanded TCRs were defined as changing significantly between any two time points under a Poisson model with p below 0.0001. TCR abundances were normalised to the total number of TCRs sequenced in each sample and reported as counts per million. MAIT TCRs were defined by TRAV1-2 paired with TRAJ12, TRAJ20 or TRAJ33, and iNKT TCRs by TRAV10 paired with TRAJ18. VDJdb, accessed on 1 November 2021, was searched for TCRs annotated for CMV, EBV and SARS-CoV-2, and TCRs annotated for more than one antigen were excluded. TCRdb reanalyzed the raw reads on its own, using fastp at Q25 for trimming and MiXCR for clone calling, and kept in-frame beta chains. Rows matching on CDR3 protein sequence are summarized as one entry with the most common DNA and genes. The V and J calls come from TCRdb's annotation, not from the publication. The sample yields approximately 76,000 distinct CDR3 sequences; roughly 13% were counted once. The ten largest clones represent 3% of the sample.

This entry is derived from a study of early T cells in non-severe SARS-CoV-2 infection (dated by TCRdb to the early 2020s). General notes on the study: Because TCR sequencing was done on bulk RNA from unsorted whole blood, the alpha and beta chains could not be paired. What the authors observed across the whole study: VDJdb matching was skewed toward anti-spike CD8 responses and likely underestimated virus-specific expansions, missing private and CD4 specificities.

Set within a cohort of healthcare workers in London, UK, this nested case-control study involved weekly PCR testing of nasopharyngeal swabs along with blood sampling. Healthcare workers were enrolled in the week of the UK lockdown, from 23 to 31 March 2020, and were followed every week for up to about 16 weeks. The chain couples TRBV10-1 to TRBJ2-5; confidence is insufficient to name the D gene. This clonotype was obtained from an adult who was a healthcare worker with PCR-confirmed SARS-CoV-2 infection or an uninfected control (not recorded which). Sequences were obtained from whole blood. The CDR3 in this case is CASSEGHPQATQYF. The nucleotide sequence reads TGCGCCAGCAGTGAGGGTCACCCGCAGGCGACCCAGTACTTC.